Below, 13 T cell receptor delta chains from the same sample are listed, as sequenced in a study of gamma-delta T cells after stem cell transplantation. TCRdb reran clone calling via CATT on the RT-PCR reads. The data contain fewer than 3,000 delta-chain clones, approximately 4.5% of them singletons. The sample taken for sequencing was gamma-delta T cells. The receptors shown here come from a human donor. It is not recorded whose cells these are; they may come from a transplant donor.

In the case of this clone: A single base is all that separates this from a far larger clone, so a read error is likely. This CDR3 is also generated by other DNA sequences in the sample. The V call is TRDV2, the J call TRDJ3; TRDD3 aligns across 12 bases. The CDR3 has 20 amino acids. The V gene end was trimmed by 0 bases and the J gene end by 0 bases; junction bases not matched to a gene: 5. CDR1 is GEAIGNYY and CDR2 is EKD in the germline V gene. Written as DNA, the CDR3 is TGTGCCTGTGACACCGTACTGGGGGATACCCACTCCTGGGACACCCGACAGATGTTTTTC. It encodes CACDTVLGDTHSWDTRQMFF.

This clone was counted between two and nine times. With only one base between it and a far larger clone, this is likely a read error. At the DNA level, this CDR3 is encoded by other sequences in the same sample as well. Here the CDR3 DNA reads TGTGCCTGTGACCCCCTTACTGGGGGTAACACCGATAAGCTCATCTTT. Residues: CACDPLTGGNTDKLIF. The V and J genes are TRDV2 and TRDJ1; 8 positions match TRDD3. Germline lookup yields CDR1 GEAIGNYY and CDR2 EKD. The CDR3 totals 16 residues.

Within the sample, this clone is medium-sized. The V and J genes are TRDV2 and TRDJ3; TRDD3 is a possible D gene (5 bases). The germline CDR1 and CDR2 sequences are GEAIGNYY and EKD. V was shortened by 2 bases and J by 0 bases, with 16 bases between the two germline ends. This CDR3 comprises 19 residues. CDR3 region: CACDNAGNPISWDTRQMFF. The CDR3, as DNA: TGTGCCTGTGACAACGCGGGGAACCCGATCTCCTGGGACACCCGACAGATGTTTTTC.

By share of the sample, this clone is medium-sized. V gene TRDV2 combines with J gene TRDJ3; the match to TRDD3 covers 7 bases. Germline trimming cut 4 bases from V and 0 bases from J; bases unmatched to any gene: 11. This CDR3 has 19 residues. Germline loops: CDR1 GEAIGNYY, CDR2 EKD. The CDR3: CACDTPGGPSSWDTRQMFF. The CDR3 DNA reads as TGTGCCTGTGATACCCCTGGGGGGCCGAGCTCCTGGGACACCCGACAGATGTTTTTC.

This clone was detected only a few times. V usage is TRDV2 and J usage is TRDJ1, with a possible D match to TRDD3 (5 bases). The CDR3 extends over 15 amino acids. Germline CDR1 is GEAIGNYY and CDR2 is EKD. Trimming removed 0 bases from V and 0 bases from J, with 10 bases in between. The DNA for the CDR3 is TGTGCCTGTGACACCATGGGGCCGTACACCGATAAACTCATCTTT. Translated, it gives CACDTMGPYTDKLIF.

This clone has a handful of counts. This chain joins TRDV2 and TRDJ3; 13 bases map to TRDD3. V gave up 0 bases and J gave up 0 bases; unmatched junction bases: 7. This CDR3 comprises 21 residues. Germline CDR1 is GEAIGNYY and CDR2 is EKD. CDR3: CACDTVLGDTPSSWDTRQMFF. For the CDR3, the DNA is TGTGCCTGTGACACCGTACTGGGGGATACGCCAAGCTCCTGGGACACCCGACAGATGTTTTTC.

This clone came up a few times. This chain joins TRDV2 and TRDJ1; TRDD3 matches at 8 bases. V gave up 3 bases and J gave up 4 bases; unmatched junction bases: 6. The CDR3 sequence is 14 residues long. Germline CDR1 and CDR2: GEAIGNYY and EKD. CDR3 protein: CACDVLGGYDKLIF. Here the CDR3 DNA reads TGTGCCTGTGACGTACTGGGGGGGTACGATAAACTCATCTTT.

The chain uses TRDV2 and TRDJ1, with TRDD3 matching over 11 bases. With V trimmed by 0 bases and J by 0 bases, 11 bases remained unmatched. The CDR3 has 19 amino acids. The germline gives CDR1 GEAIGNYY, CDR2 EKD. CDR3 DNA: TGTGCCTGTGACACCATGAGTCTGGGGGATACCGTGTACACCGATAAACTCATCTTT. It translates to CACDTMSLGDTVYTDKLIF.

The chain recombines TRDV2 with TRDJ1; TRDD3 is a possible D gene (5 bases). Germline values: CDR1 GEAIGNYY, CDR2 EKD. V shed 0 bases and J shed 7 bases, with 17 bases lying between them. CDR3 size: 15 residues. This CDR3 is CACDTIGEYGPKLIF. The CDR3 nucleotides are TGTGCCTGTGACACCATTGGGGAATACGGGCCTAAACTCATCTTT.

In regard to this clone: This may stem from a read error, because a much larger clone lies one nucleotide away. Other nucleotide sequences from this sample produce the same CDR3. The chain has TRDV2 and TRDJ1, with TRDD3 identical over 8 bases. There are 17 residues in the CDR3. The V and J ends lost 7 bases and 7 bases, in that order; junction bases with no gene match: 22. Germline V CDR1 and CDR2: GEAIGNYY, EKD. In DNA form, the CDR3 reads TGTGCCTGCGACCAAGTCGTTACTGGGGGCCACACCCCTAAACTCATCTTT. Translated: CACDQVVTGGHTPKLIF.

In its sample, this clone was seen a few times. A far larger clone differs by one base, so this is likely a read error. This sample also contains other DNA sequences that code for the same CDR3. This chain joins TRDV2 and TRDJ1, with D maybe TRDD3 (5 bases). Germline CDR1 is GEAIGNYY and CDR2 is EKD. CDR3 length: 15 residues. The CDR3 is CACDTVGEEGNKLIF. The CDR3, as DNA: TGTGCCTGCGACACCGTCGGGGAAGAAGGAAATAAACTCATCTTT.

This clone was counted between two and nine times. The chain joins TRDV2 to TRDJ1; 9 bases map to TRDD3. Germline CDR1 GEAIGNYY, CDR2 EKD. J was trimmed by 4 bases and V by 0 bases; bases with no gene match: 17. CDR3 size: 19 residues. CDR3 in amino acids: CACDTGGLLGEQMVDKLIF. The CDR3 DNA is TGTGCCTGTGACACCGGGGGCTTACTGGGGGAACAGATGGTCGATAAACTCATCTTT.

This clone has a handful of counts. A read error may explain this, as a much larger clone is one base away. V and J are TRDV2 and TRDJ1, with 7 bases fitting TRDD3. This CDR3 has 16 residues. Losses at the gene ends were 0 bases for V and 2 bases for J; bases not matched to a gene: 8. CDR1 and CDR2 from the germline V gene are GEAIGNYY and EKD. CDR3 DNA sequence: TGTGCCTGTGACACCCTGGGGGGTGGTGGGACCGATAAACTCATCTTT. It encodes CACDTLGGGGTDKLIF.